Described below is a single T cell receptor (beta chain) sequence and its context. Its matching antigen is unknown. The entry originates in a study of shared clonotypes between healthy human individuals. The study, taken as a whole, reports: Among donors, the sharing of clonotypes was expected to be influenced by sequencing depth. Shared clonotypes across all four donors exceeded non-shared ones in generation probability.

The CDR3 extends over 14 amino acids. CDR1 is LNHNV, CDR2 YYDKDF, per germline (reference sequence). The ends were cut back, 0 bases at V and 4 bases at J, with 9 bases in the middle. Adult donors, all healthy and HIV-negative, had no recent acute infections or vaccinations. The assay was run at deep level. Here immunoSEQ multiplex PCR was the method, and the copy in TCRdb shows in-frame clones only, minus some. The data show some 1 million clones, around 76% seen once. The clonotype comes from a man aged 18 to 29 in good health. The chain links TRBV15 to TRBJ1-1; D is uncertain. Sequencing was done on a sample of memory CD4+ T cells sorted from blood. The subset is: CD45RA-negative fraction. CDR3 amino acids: CATSRDLSGTEAFF. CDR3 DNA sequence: TGTGCCACCAGCAGAGATCTCTCGGGCACTGAAGCTTTCTTT.